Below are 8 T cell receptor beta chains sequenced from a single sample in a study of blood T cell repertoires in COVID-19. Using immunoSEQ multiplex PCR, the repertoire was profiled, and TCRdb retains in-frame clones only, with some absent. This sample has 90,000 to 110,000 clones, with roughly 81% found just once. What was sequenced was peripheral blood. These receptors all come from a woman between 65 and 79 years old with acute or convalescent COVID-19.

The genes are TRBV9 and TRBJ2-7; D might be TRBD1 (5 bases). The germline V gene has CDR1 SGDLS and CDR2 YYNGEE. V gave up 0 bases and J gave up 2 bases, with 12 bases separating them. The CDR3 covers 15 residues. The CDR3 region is CASSVDYGRAYEQYF. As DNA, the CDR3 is TGTGCCAGCAGCGTAGATTACGGCAGGGCCTACGAGCAGTACTTC.

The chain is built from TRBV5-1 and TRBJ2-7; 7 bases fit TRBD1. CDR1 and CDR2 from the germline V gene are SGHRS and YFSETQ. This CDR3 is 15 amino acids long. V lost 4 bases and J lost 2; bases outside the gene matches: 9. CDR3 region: CASSPTDRRTYEQYF. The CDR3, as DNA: TGCGCCAGCAGCCCAACGGACAGGAGGACCTACGAGCAGTACTTC.

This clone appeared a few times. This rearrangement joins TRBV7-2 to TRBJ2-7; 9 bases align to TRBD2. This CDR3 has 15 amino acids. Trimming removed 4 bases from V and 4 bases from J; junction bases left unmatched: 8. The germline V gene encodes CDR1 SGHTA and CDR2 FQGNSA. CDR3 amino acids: CASSSVAGVGYEQYF. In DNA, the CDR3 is TGTGCCAGCAGCTCAGTAGCGGGAGTAGGTTACGAGCAGTACTTC.

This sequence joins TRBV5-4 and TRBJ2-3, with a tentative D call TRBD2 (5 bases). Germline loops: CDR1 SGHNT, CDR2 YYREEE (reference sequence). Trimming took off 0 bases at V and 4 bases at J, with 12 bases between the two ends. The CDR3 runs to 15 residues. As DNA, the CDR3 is TGTGCCAGCAGCTTGGGACCGGACGGGGCAGATACGCAGTATTTT. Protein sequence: CASSLGPDGADTQYF.

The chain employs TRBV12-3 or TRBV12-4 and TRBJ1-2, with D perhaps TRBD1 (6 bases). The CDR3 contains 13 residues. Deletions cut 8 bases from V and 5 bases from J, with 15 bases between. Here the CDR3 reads CASGGAGRYGYTF. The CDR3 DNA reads TGTGCCAGCGGGGGGGCAGGGCGATATGGCTACACCTTC.

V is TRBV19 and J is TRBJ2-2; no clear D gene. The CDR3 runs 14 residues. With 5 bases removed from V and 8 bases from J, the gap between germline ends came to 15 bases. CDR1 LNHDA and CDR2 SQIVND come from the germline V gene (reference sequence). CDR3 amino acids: CASSYDSRPGELFF. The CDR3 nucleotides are TGTGCCAGTAGTTATGACTCTCGACCGGGGGAGCTGTTTTTT.

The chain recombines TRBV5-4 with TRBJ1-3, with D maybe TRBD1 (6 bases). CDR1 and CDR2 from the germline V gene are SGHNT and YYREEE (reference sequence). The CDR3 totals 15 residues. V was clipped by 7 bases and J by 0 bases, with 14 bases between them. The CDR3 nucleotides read TGTGCCAGCCGACCAGACAGGCGCTCTGGAAACACCATATATTTT. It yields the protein CASRPDRRSGNTIYF.

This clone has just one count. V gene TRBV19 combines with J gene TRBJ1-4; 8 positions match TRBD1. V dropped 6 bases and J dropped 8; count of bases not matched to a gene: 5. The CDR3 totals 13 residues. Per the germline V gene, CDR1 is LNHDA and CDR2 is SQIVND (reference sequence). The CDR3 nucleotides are TGTGCCAGTAGCCGACAGGGGAGAGAAAAACTGTTTTTT. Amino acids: CASSRQGREKLFF.